Here is one T cell receptor (beta chain) with its context. No antigen is known for it. The data belong to a study of cytomegalovirus exposure and HLA in healthy donors. Losses at the gene ends were 1 base for V and 3 bases for J; bases not matched to a gene: 6. The CDR3 runs to 15 residues. CDR1 GTSNPN and CDR2 SVGIG come from the germline V gene (reference sequence). PCR used 60 Vbeta primers and 13 Jbeta primers. The assay was immunoSEQ multiplex PCR, and TCRdb's table has in-frame clones only and misses some. The sample has under 200,000 clones, around 80% seen once. Study findings and constraints: Presence/absence analyses took donor sequencing depth as roughly uniform.

The sample taken for sequencing was PBMCs. The chain couples TRBV30 to TRBJ2-3, with TRBD2 matching 8 bases. The sequence came from a woman in her 40s in good health and CMV-seropositive. CDR3 in amino acids: CAWSAGGPMTDTQYF. As DNA, the CDR3 is TGTGCCTGGAGTGCGGGGGGGCCAATGACAGATACGCAGTATTTT.